The source of this T cell receptor beta chain is a study of immune evolution from preneoplasia to lung adenocarcinoma (dated by TCRdb to the early 2020s). Regarding the complete study: HLA loss of heterozygosity was observed in approximately 7%, 15% and 30% of AIS, MIA and ADC lesions, respectively, and was not observed in any AAH lesions. Resected precursor lesions (AAH, AIS, MIA) and invasive adenocarcinomas were compared against paired morphologically normal lung tissue. The study profiled immune contexture across lung adenocarcinoma precursors and invasive adenocarcinoma using immune gene expression, TCR sequencing and multiplex immunofluorescence. A total of 40 to 60 patients contributed TCR sequencing data. The immune data were integrated with whole exome sequencing and methylation data obtained from the same cohort of nodules. It was reported in the study that 85 to 120 samples were used for TCR sequencing. Sample size was determined by specimen availability and not by a prior power calculation. Class I HLA alleles were inferred from exome data with POLYSOLVER, and allele-specific HLA loss was detected with LOHHLA. The overall cohort was made up of more than 40 patients with pulmonary nodules who had surgical resection.

Comment on this clone: Its specific antigen is unknown. Within one base of it there is no much larger clone, and no base qualities were kept.

What the authors observed across the whole study: KRAS-mutant nodules showed the highest T cell clonality compared with EGFR-mutant or double wild-type lesions. Findings were based on association rather than direct causation; larger cohorts with long-term follow-up and longitudinal biopsies were deemed needed. Normal lung had the highest top T cell clone frequencies, which appeared to decline progressively from AAH through AIS, MIA and invasive adenocarcinoma. The highest clonality was observed in normal lung, whereas higher T cell density and diversity but lower clonality appeared to be present in later-stage lesions. Because all patients came from Japan and China, whether the findings apply to Western populations was uncertain.

Using the immunoSEQ hsTCRbeta Kit, TCR beta CDR3 regions were sequenced from DNA. The authors' analysis ran thus. TCR sequencing data were analysed with the ImmunoSEQ Analyzer. T cell clonality was calculated on productive rearrangements as 1 minus Pielou's evenness. The inverse Simpson index, applied to productive templates, was used to measure T cell diversity. T cell density was TCR beta template counts normalized to usable DNA, estimated by amplifying and sequencing housekeeping genes. Two-sided Kruskal-Wallis tests were used to compare TCR metrics across histologic stages. TCRdb stores this immuneACCESS table with in-frame sequences only. Part of the clones is absent; in the studies checked, under half of the shortfall reflects unresolved V genes, and no reason is known for the rest. That table is the source of V, J and clone size, and D and trimming were worked out from the DNA. The sample table lists tens of thousands of clones, approximately 69% of them with a count of one. The top ten clonotypes cover around 6% of the sample.

The patients had resection in Japan or China between the mid-2010s and the late 2010s. The histologic diagnosis of each case was independently confirmed on H&E slides by two lung cancer pathologists. Macro-dissection after pathologic assessment enriched premalignant or tumor cells for nucleic acid extraction. FFPE tissue was used for DNA isolation with the AllPrep DNA/RNA FFPE Kit. The TCR originated in a person in their sixties or seventies with invasive lung adenocarcinoma. Some clones in this sample may be carry-over from other donors' samples. Material: FFPE invasive lung adenocarcinoma tissue. According to the study, the label for this sample's cell subset or site signals: frankly invasive lung adenocarcinoma (ADC).

CDR3 sequence: CASSVGRGVAYNEQFF. The DNA sequence is TGTGCCAGCAGCGTAGGGCGGGGGGTAGCATACAATGAGCAGTTCTTC. Recombination linked TRBV9 to TRBJ2-1, with 8 bases in between that match TRBD2. Measured from the cysteine to the phenylalanine, the CDR3 is 16 residues long. Solely the CDR3 DNA is kept, with 48 bases framed from the first base. From a lookup of the germline V gene, CDR1 and CDR2 are SGDLS and YYNGEE. V lost 0 bases and J lost 4 bases, and the count of bases not matched to a germline gene is 6. Reference TRBV9 and TRBJ2-1 genes cover what lies past the CDR3, so the full variable domain is DSGVTQTPKHLITATGQRVTLRCSPRSGDLSVYWYQQSLDQGLQFLIQYYNGEERAKGNILERFSAQQFPDLHSELNLSSLELGDSALYFCASSVGRGVAYNEQFFGPGTRLTVL.